The 30 T cell receptor beta chains below were found in one sample sequenced in a study of cytomegalovirus exposure and HLA in healthy donors. The PCR used 60 Vbeta and 13 Jbeta primers. TCRdb keeps only in-frame clones here, not all; method: immunoSEQ multiplex PCR. The sample has about 130,000 clones; under 85% are singletons. The sample comprised PBMCs. All receptors derive from a male donor in good health and CMV-seropositive.

The chain recombines TRBV5-1 with TRBJ2-2; 8 nucleotides agree with TRBD1. V shed 5 bases, J shed 5 bases, and the junction held 2 bases outside the gene matches. The germline CDR1 and CDR2 sequences are SGHRS and YFSETQ. This CDR3 is 13 amino acids long. The CDR3 DNA follows: TGCGCCAGCAGGACAGGGGAAACCGGGGAGCTGTTTTTT. Translated, it gives CASRTGETGELFF.

There are a few counts of this clone. The junction shows a germline mismatch at one end, possibly a read error. The genes are TRBV6-1 and TRBJ2-6; a possible D gene is TRBD1 (5 bases). The germline V gene encodes CDR1 MNHNS and CDR2 SASEGT. This CDR3 region has 15 residues. CDR3 region: CASRTDDSGANGLTF. The CDR3 nucleotides are TGTGCCAGCAGGACGGATGATTCTGGGGCCAACGGCCTGACTTTC.

The genes are TRBV4-1 and TRBJ1-5, with D possibly being TRBD1 (5 bases). Germline V gene lookup returns CDR1 MGHRA and CDR2 YSYEKL. V was trimmed by 0 bases and J by 5 bases, leaving 11 bases between them. The CDR3 totals 15 residues. CDR3 sequence: CASSQDSQGYQPQHF. The CDR3 DNA is TGCGCCAGCAGCCAAGATTCGCAGGGATATCAGCCCCAGCATTTT.

V is TRBV7-9 and J is TRBJ1-5; no reliable D call. The CDR3 extends over 12 amino acids. The germline V gene has CDR1 SEHNR and CDR2 FQNEAQ (reference sequence). Trimming removed 5 bases at V and 5 bases at J, with 7 bases between. The CDR3 here is CASSPSDQPQHF. The CDR3 nucleotides read TGTGCCAGCAGCCCGTCGGATCAGCCCCAGCATTTT.

About this clone: A junction end diverges from the germline sequence, so it may reflect a read error. The V and J genes are TRBV7-9 and TRBJ2-2, with 10 bases that match TRBD2. Germline values: CDR1 SEHNR, CDR2 FQNEAQ (reference sequence). CDR3 size: 15 residues. CDR3 loop: CSSSLAGGRTGELFF. The CDR3 coding sequence is TGTTCCAGCAGCTTAGCGGGAGGACGGACCGGGGAGCTGTTTTTT. The whole variable domain, filled in from reference TRBV7-9 and TRBJ2-2, reads DTGVSQNPRHKITKRGQNVTFRCDPISEHNRLYWYRQTLGQGPEFLTYFQNEAQLEKSRLLSDRFSAERPKGSFSTLEIQRTEQGDSAMYLCSSSLAGGRTGELFFGEGSRLTVL.

The gene calls are TRBV28 and TRBJ2-1; D is perhaps TRBD1 (6 bases). The CDR3 covers 14 residues. Germline V lookup: CDR1 MDHEN, CDR2 SYDVKM. Trimming took 2 bases from V and 10 from J, leaving 15 bases between them. The CDR3 region has the DNA TGTGCCAGCAGTTTAACAGGGTTAACTCCCGAGCAGTTCTTC. This encodes CASSLTGLTPEQFF.

The rearrangement joins TRBV19 to TRBJ2-7; 7 bases align to TRBD1. This CDR3 is built from 14 residues. Germline-derived CDR1 and CDR2 are LNHDA and SQIVND (reference sequence). J gave up 2 bases and V 4 bases, and 5 bases lay outside the gene matches. As DNA, the CDR3 is TGTGCCAGTAGTACGGACAGGATGACCTACGAGCAGTACTTC. It translates to CASSTDRMTYEQYF.

The chain carries TRBV30 and TRBJ2-5; a weak D match, TRBD1 (5 bases). V was clipped by 5 bases and J by 7 bases, with 8 bases between them. Germline lookup yields CDR1 GTSNPN and CDR2 SVGIG (reference sequence). CDR3 length equals 10 residues. DNA of the CDR3: TGTGCCTGGGGGGCCGGGACCCAGTACTTC. Translated: CAWGAGTQYF.

J is TRBJ1-5 and V is TRBV6-1, with D maybe TRBD1 (6 bases). Trimming shortened V by 2 bases and J by 2 bases, and 13 bases separated the two germline ends. Germline V lookup: CDR1 MNHNS, CDR2 SASEGT. The CDR3 contains 16 residues. CDR3 sequence: CASSESTGSGNQPQHF. The CDR3 DNA reads TGTGCCAGCAGTGAAAGTACAGGGTCGGGCAATCAGCCCCAGCATTTT.

This clone showed up just a few times. The sample contains more than one DNA sequence encoding this CDR3. This chain joins TRBV28 and TRBJ2-7; possibly TRBD2 for D (6 bases). This CDR3 has 12 amino acids. Germline CDR1 MDHEN, CDR2 SYDVKM. Deletions cut 5 bases from V and 6 bases from J, with 11 bases between. The CDR3 reads CASSLTSSEQYF. The CDR3 nucleotides are TGTGCCAGCAGTCTGACTAGTAGCGAGCAGTACTTC.

V is TRBV20-1 and J is TRBJ2-2; a possible D gene is TRBD2 (5 bases). The germline V gene encodes CDR1 DFQATT and CDR2 SNEGSKA (reference sequence). V was trimmed by 6 bases and J by 6 bases, leaving 8 bases between them. The CDR3 totals 11 residues. The CDR3 sequence: CSAGRAGELFF. CDR3 coding DNA: TGCAGTGCCGGGCGGGCCGGGGAGCTGTTTTTT.

The chain uses TRBV5-4 and TRBJ1-1; D is perhaps TRBD1 (6 bases). This CDR3 contains 14 residues. Germline-derived CDR1 and CDR2 are SGHNT and YYREEE (reference sequence). V shed 0 bases and J shed 5 bases, with 11 bases lying between them. The CDR3: CASSLGGRETEAFF. The CDR3, as DNA: TGTGCCAGCAGCTTGGGGGGGCGAGAAACTGAAGCTTTCTTT.

V and J are TRBV6-1 and TRBJ1-1; 9 positions match TRBD1. Germline-derived CDR1 and CDR2 are MNHNS and SASEGT. The CDR3 totals 12 residues. V lost 11 bases and J lost 4; bases outside the gene matches: 5. CDR3 nucleotides: TGTGCCGCTTGGGACAGGGTCACTGAAGCTTTCTTT. Amino acids: CAAWDRVTEAFF.

The J gene is TRBJ2-5, the V gene TRBV2; no reliable D call. The CDR3 length is 12 residues. V shed 3 bases and J shed 3 bases, with 5 bases lying between them. CDR1 is SNHLY and CDR2 is FYNNEI in the germline V gene. CDR3 sequence reads: CASSESKETQYF. The CDR3 nucleotides read TGTGCCAGCAGTGAGTCAAAAGAGACCCAGTACTTC.

This chain joins TRBV5-4 and TRBJ2-7, with D perhaps matching TRBD2 (6 bases). CDR1 and CDR2 from the germline V gene are SGHNT and YYREEE (reference sequence). V was trimmed by 7 bases and J by 3 bases, leaving 14 bases between them. The CDR3 covers 13 residues. This CDR3 is CASSGAGHYEQYF. The CDR3, as DNA: TGTGCCAGCTCTGGGGCGGGGCACTACGAGCAGTACTTC. Based on the CDR3 plus reference TRBV5-4 and TRBJ2-7, the full variable domain is ETGVTQSPTHLIKTRGQQVTLRCSSQSGHNTVSWYQQALGQGPQFIFQYYREEENGRGNFPPRFSGLQFPNYSSELNVNALELDDSALYLCASSGAGHYEQYFGPGTRLTVT.

On this clone itself: At one boundary the junction diverges from the germline segment, which might be a read error. Other DNA sequences in the same sample also yield this CDR3. V is TRBV10-3 and J is TRBJ2-1; D may be TRBD2 (5 bases). The germline gives CDR1 ENHRY, CDR2 SYGVKD. CDR3 length: 14 residues. CDR3 sequence reads: CAISESRATTEQFF. For the CDR3, the DNA is TGTGCCATTAGTGAGTCGAGGGCCACGACAGAGCAGTTCTTC.

The chain uses TRBV7-9 and TRBJ2-1; D might be TRBD2 (8 bases). Germline lookup yields CDR1 SEHNR and CDR2 FQNEAQ (reference sequence). V lost 4 bases, J lost 7 bases, and 20 bases lay in between. The CDR3 spans 16 residues. The CDR3 bases are TGTGCCAGCAGCTCCGAAGGGGGCGGGAGGTTTAATGAGCAGTTCTTC. This sequence encodes CASSSEGGGRFNEQFF. Together with reference TRBV7-9 and TRBJ2-1, the CDR3 gives the full variable domain: DTGVSQNPRHKITKRGQNVTFRCDPISEHNRLYWYRQTLGQGPEFLTYFQNEAQLEKSRLLSDRFSAERPKGSFSTLEIQRTEQGDSAMYLCASSSEGGGRFNEQFFGPGTRLTVL.

This clone was seen just once. CDR3 region: CASSVVGGTGGGYTF. The CDR3 DNA sequence: TGTGCCAGCAGCGTAGTTGGGGGGACAGGGGGCGGCTACACCTTC. The chain employs TRBV9 and TRBJ1-2; 12 bases match TRBD1. Germline CDR1 reads SGDLS; CDR2 reads YYNGEE. CDR3 length equals 15 residues. V was pared by 0 bases and J by 8 bases, with 5 bases of the junction left unmatched.

V gene TRBV6-6 combines with J gene TRBJ2-2; the match to TRBD2 covers 9 bases. J was trimmed by 7 bases and V by 3 bases; bases with no gene match: 9. Germline values: CDR1 MNHNY, CDR2 SVGAGI (reference sequence). The CDR3 runs 16 residues. CDR3 bases: TGTGCCAGCAGTTATAAGGCTAGCGGGGAAGGCGGGGAGCTGTTTTTT. It specifies CASSYKASGEGGELFF.

This clone was counted a few times. The V and J genes are TRBV5-1 and TRBJ2-2; 7 bases match TRBD1. This CDR3 spans 16 amino acids. V was pared by 0 bases and J by 2 bases, with 4 bases of the junction left unmatched. The germline CDR1 and CDR2 sequences are SGHRS and YFSETQ. CDR3: CASSLEQGINTGELFF. The CDR3, as DNA: TGCGCCAGCAGCTTGGAACAGGGGATAAACACCGGGGAGCTGTTTTTT.

The chain carries TRBV15 and TRBJ1-1; 10 bases align to TRBD1. Trimming at V came to 3 bases and at J to 5 bases, leaving 9 bases not matched to a gene. This CDR3 spans 16 amino acids. The germline V gene has CDR1 LNHNV and CDR2 YYDKDF (reference sequence). CDR3 loop: CATSSPRDRGGTEAFF. The CDR3 DNA is TGTGCCACCAGCAGTCCGCGGGACAGGGGTGGGACTGAAGCTTTCTTT.

This chain uses TRBV19 with TRBJ2-7; D gene ambiguous. This CDR3 contains 13 residues. V was shortened by 4 bases and J by 3 bases, with 10 bases between the two germline ends. Germline lookup yields CDR1 LNHDA and CDR2 SQIVND (reference sequence). The CDR3 region is CASSREVSYEQYF. In DNA form, the CDR3 reads TGTGCCAGTAGTAGAGAAGTCAGCTACGAGCAGTACTTC. Filled out from reference TRBV19 and TRBJ2-7, the complete variable domain reads DGGITQSPKYLFRKEGQNVTLSCEQNLNHDAMYWYRQDPGQGLRLIYYSQIVNDFQKGDIAEGYSVSREKKESFPLTVTSAQKNPTAFYLCASSREVSYEQYFGPGTRLTVT.

V is TRBV28 and J is TRBJ2-5; possible D gene TRBD2, 6 bases. The V gene's germline CDR1 is MDHEN and CDR2 SYDVKM. V lost 7 bases, J lost 4 bases, and 16 bases lay in between. This CDR3 contains 14 residues. CDR3 amino acids: CASNPGGRGETQYF. CDR3 DNA sequence: TGTGCCAGCAACCCCGGGGGAAGGGGAGAGACCCAGTACTTC.

This chain joins TRBV2 and TRBJ2-5, with 8 bases lining up with TRBD1. V was pared by 8 bases and J by 8 bases, with 10 bases of the junction left unmatched. The CDR3 is 13 residues long. Germline V gives CDR1 SNHLY, CDR2 FYNNEI. DNA of the CDR3: TGTGCCAGCGGTGGAGGACAGGGTCGTACCCAGTACTTC. Residues: CASGGGQGRTQYF.

The chain employs TRBV10-3 and TRBJ2-1, with 8 bases that match TRBD2. This CDR3 is 14 amino acids long. The germline V gene encodes CDR1 ENHRY and CDR2 SYGVKD. Trimming cost V 11 bases and J 7 bases; bases outside gene matches: 13. CDR3 residues: CASQKGAGENEQFF. The CDR3 DNA reads as TGTGCCTCCCAAAAGGGAGCGGGAGAGAATGAGCAGTTCTTC.

The chain is built from TRBV5-1 and TRBJ2-1, with D possibly matching TRBD2 (5 bases). The CDR3 runs 13 residues. Trimming removed 5 bases from V and 6 bases from J, with 12 bases in between. CDR1 is SGHRS and CDR2 is YFSETQ in the germline V gene. The CDR3 nucleotides read TGCGCCAGCAGTACCCCCGAGGGCAATGAGCAGTTCTTC. It yields the protein CASSTPEGNEQFF.

The chain links TRBV2 to TRBJ2-4; 8 bases map to TRBD1. The germline gives CDR1 SNHLY, CDR2 FYNNEI. The CDR3 spans 18 residues. V shed 6 bases, J shed 12 bases, and the junction held 25 bases outside the gene matches. The CDR3 nucleotides are TGTGCCAGCAGAGGCAGGACAGGGAGACATCTCAATAGAGACAGTCAGTACTTC. It is translated as CASRGRTGRHLNRDSQYF.

The chain couples TRBV27 to TRBJ1-3; no reliable D call. With the DNA end fitting TRBJ2-2 better, the J assignment may be wrong. The CDR3 has 15 residues. The germline gives CDR1 MNHEY, CDR2 SMNVEV (reference sequence). CDR3 loop: CASSLISGNTGELFF. DNA of the CDR3: TGTGCCAGCAGTTTAATATCCGGGAACACCGGGGAGCTGTTTTTT.

The V call is TRBV28, the J call TRBJ1-5, with a tentative D call TRBD1 (5 bases). The CDR3 runs 16 residues. CDR1 is MDHEN and CDR2 is SYDVKM in the germline V gene. V lost 6 bases, J lost 1 base, and 16 bases lay in between. In DNA, the CDR3 is TGTGCCAGCAGCCGGGGCGGGGCGGGAAGCAATCAGCCCCAGCATTTT. It is translated as CASSRGGAGSNQPQHF. Supplemented by reference TRBV28 and TRBJ1-5, the full variable domain reads DVKVTQSSRYLVKRTGEKVFLECVQDMDHENMFWYRQDPGLGLRLIYFSYDVKMKEKGDIPEGYSVSREKKERFSLILESASTNQTSMYLCASSRGGAGSNQPQHFGDGTRLSIL.

This clone turned up a few times. One end of the junction does not line up with germline, which may come from a read error. The V and J genes are TRBV5-1 and TRBJ2-4; D gene unclear. The CDR3 consists of 15 residues. CDR1 is SGHRS, CDR2 YFSETQ, per germline. The CDR3 sequence: CASSVGPEAKNSQYF. CDR3 nucleotide sequence: TGCGCCAGCAGCGTGGGTCCAGAAGCCAAAAACAGTCAGTACTTC.